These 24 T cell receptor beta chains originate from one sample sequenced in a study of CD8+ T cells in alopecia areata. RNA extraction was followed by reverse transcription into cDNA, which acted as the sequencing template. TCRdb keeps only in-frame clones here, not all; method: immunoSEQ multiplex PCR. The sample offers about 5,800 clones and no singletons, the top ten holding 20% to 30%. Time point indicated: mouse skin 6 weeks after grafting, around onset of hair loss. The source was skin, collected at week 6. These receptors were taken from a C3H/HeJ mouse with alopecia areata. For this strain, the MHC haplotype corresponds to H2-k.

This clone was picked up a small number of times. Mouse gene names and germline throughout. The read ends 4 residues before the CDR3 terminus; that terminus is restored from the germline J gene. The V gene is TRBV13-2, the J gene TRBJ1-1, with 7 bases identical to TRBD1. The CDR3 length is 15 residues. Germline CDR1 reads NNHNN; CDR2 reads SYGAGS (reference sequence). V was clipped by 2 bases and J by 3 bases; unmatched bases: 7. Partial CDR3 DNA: TGTGCCAGCGGTGAGAGGGGGCGGAGGGACACA. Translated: CASGERGRRDT. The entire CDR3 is CASGERGRRDTEVFF.

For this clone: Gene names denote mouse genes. The CDR3 protein is CASRQSSYEQYF. Incomplete CDR3 DNA: TGTGCCAGCAGACAGAGCTCCTAT. V usage is TRBV14 and J usage is TRBJ2-7; D call uncertain. The read falls 4 residues short of the CDR3 end, and the missing part is taken from the germline J gene. CDR3 size: 12 residues. Germline V lookup: CDR1 SGHDT, CDR2 FRDEAV. The germline V and J ends were trimmed by 5 bases and 0 bases, with 6 bases remaining between them.

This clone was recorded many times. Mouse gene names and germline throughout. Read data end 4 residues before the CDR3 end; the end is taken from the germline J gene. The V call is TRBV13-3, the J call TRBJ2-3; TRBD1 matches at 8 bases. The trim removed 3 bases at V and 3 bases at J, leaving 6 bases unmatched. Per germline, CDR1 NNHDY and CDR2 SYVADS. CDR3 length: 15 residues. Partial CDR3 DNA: TGTGCCAGCAGTGGTGGGACAGGAGGGGCAGAA. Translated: CASSGGTGGAE. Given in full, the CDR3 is CASSGGTGGAETLYF.

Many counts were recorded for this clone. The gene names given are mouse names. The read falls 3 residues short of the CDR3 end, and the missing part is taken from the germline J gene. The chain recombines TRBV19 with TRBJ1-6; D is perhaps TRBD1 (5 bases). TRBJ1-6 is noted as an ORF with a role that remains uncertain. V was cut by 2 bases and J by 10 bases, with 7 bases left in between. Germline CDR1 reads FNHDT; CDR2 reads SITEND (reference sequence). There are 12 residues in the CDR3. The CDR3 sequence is CASSIRVSPLYF. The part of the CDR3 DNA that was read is TGTGCCAGCAGTATCAGGGTCTCGCCC.

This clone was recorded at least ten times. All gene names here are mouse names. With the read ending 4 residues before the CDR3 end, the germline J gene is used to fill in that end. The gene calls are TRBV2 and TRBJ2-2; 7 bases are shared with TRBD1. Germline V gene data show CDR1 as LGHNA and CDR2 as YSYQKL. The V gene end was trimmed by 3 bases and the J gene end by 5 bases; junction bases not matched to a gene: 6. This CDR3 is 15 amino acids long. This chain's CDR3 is CASSHNRGGTGQLYF. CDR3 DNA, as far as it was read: TGTGCCAGCAGCCATAACAGGGGTGGGACCGGG. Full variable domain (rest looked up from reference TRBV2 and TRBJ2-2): DPKIIQKPKYLVAVTGSEKILICEQYLGHNAMYWYRQSAKKPLEFMFSYSYQKLMDNQTASSRFQPQSSKKNHLDLQITALKPDDSATYFCASSHNRGGTGQLYFGEGSKLTVL.

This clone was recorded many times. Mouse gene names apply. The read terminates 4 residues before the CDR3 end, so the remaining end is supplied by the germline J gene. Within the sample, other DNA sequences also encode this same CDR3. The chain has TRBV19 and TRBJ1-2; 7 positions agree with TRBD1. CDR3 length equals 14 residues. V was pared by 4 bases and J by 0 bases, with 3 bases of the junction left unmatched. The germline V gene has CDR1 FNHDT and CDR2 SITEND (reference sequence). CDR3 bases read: TGTGCCAGCAGTCGGGACAGAGCAAACTCC. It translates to CASSRDRANS. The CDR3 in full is CASSRDRANSDYTF.

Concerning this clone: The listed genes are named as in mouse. The CDR3 region is CASGTGGENQDTQYF. CDR3 DNA, as far as it was read: TGTGCCAGCGGTACTGGGGGAGAGAACCAAGAC. This sequence joins TRBV13-2 and TRBJ2-5, with TRBD2 identical over 8 bases. The sequenced fragment ends 4 residues before the CDR3 boundary, so the rest is inferred from the germline J gene. V lost 4 bases to trimming and J lost 0 bases; unmatched junction nucleotides: 4. CDR1 is NNHNN, CDR2 SYGAGS, per germline (reference sequence). The CDR3 has 15 amino acids.

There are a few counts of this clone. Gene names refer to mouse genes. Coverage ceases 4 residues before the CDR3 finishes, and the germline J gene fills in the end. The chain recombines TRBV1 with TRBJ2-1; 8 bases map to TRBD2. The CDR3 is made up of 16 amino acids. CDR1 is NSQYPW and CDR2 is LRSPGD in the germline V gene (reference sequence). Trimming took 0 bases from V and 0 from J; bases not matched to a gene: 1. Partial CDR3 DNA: TGCACCTGCAGTGCAGATGGGGGGGTTAACTATGCT. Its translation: CTCSADGGVNYA. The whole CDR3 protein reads CTCSADGGVNYAEQFF.

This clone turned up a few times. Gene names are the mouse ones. Partial CDR3 DNA: TGTGCCAGCGGCCTGGACTGGGGGGGACAAGAC. As protein: CASGLDWGGQD. The whole CDR3 region reads CASGLDWGGQDTQYF. This rearrangement joins TRBV13-2 to TRBJ2-5; 12 nucleotides agree with TRBD2. The read ends 4 residues early relative to the CDR3; the germline J gene fills the gap. V lost 5 bases, J lost 3 bases, and 4 bases stayed unmatched. The CDR3 runs to 15 residues. From germline, CDR1 is NNHNN and CDR2 SYGAGS (reference sequence).

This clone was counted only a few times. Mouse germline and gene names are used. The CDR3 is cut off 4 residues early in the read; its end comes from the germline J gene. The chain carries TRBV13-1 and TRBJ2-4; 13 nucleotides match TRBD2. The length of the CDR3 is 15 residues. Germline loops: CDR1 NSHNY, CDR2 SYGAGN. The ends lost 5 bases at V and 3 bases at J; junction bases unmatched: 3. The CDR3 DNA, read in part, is TGTGCCAGCAGGGCGGACTGGGGGGGCCAAAAC. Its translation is CASRADWGGQN. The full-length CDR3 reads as CASRADWGGQNTLYF.

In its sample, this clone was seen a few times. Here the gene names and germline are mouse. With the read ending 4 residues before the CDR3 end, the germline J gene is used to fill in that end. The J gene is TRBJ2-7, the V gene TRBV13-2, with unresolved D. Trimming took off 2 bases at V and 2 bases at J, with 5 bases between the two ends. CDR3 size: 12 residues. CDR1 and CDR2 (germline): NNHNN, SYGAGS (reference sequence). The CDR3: CASGEQTYEQYF. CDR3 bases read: TGTGCCAGCGGTGAGCAGACCTAT.

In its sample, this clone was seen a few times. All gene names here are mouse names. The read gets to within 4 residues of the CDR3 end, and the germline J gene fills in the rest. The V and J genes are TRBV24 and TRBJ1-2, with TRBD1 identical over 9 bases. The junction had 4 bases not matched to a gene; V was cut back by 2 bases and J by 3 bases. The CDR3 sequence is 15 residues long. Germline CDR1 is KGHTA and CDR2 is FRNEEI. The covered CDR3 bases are TGTGCCAGCAGTCTGCCGGGGGACAGGGACTCC. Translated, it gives CASSLPGDRDS. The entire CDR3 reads CASSLPGDRDSDYTF.

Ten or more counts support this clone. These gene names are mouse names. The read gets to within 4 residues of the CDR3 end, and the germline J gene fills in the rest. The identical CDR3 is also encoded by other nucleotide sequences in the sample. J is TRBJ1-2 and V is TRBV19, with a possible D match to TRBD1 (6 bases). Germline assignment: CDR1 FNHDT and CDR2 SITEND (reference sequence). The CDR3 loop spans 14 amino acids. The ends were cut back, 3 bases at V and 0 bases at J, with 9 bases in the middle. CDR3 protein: CASSTDRANSDYTF. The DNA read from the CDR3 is TGTGCCAGCAGTACGGACAGAGCAAACTCC.

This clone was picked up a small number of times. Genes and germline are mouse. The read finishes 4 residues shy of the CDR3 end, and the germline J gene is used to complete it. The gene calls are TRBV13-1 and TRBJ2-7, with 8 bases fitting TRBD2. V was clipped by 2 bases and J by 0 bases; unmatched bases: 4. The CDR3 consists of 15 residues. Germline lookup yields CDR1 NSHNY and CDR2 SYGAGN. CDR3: CASSDLGGLSYEQYF. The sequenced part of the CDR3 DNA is TGTGCCAGCAGTGACCTGGGGGGCCTCTCCTAT.

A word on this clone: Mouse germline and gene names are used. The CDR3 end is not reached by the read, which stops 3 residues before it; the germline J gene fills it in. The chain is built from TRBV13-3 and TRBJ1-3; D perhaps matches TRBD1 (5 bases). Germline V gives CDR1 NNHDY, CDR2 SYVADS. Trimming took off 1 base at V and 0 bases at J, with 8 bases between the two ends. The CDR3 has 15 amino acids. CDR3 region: CASSDQDNSGNTLYF. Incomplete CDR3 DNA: TGTGCCAGCAGTGATCAGGACAATTCTGGAAATACG. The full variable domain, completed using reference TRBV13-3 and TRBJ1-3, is EAAVTQSPRSKVAVTGGKVTLSCHQTNNHDYMYWYRQDTGHGLRLIHYSYVADSTEKGDIPDGYKASRPSQENFSLILELASLSQTAVYFCASSDQDNSGNTLYFGEGSRLIVV.

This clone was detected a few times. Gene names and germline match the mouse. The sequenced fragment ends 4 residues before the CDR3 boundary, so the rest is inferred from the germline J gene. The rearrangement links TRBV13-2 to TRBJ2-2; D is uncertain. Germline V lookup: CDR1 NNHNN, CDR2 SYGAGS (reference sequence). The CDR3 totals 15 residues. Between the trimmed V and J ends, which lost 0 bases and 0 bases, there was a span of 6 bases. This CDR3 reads CASGDAHPNTGQLYF. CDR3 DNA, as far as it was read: TGTGCCAGCGGTGATGCACACCCAAACACCGGG.

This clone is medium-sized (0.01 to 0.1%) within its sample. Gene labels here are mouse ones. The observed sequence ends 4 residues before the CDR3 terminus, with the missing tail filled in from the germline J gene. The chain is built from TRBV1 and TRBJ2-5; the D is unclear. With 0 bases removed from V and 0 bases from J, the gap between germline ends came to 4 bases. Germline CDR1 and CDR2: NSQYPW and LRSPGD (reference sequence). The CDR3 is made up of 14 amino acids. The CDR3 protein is CTCSADSNQDTQYF. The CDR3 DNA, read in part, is TGCACCTGCAGTGCAGACAGTAACCAAGAC.

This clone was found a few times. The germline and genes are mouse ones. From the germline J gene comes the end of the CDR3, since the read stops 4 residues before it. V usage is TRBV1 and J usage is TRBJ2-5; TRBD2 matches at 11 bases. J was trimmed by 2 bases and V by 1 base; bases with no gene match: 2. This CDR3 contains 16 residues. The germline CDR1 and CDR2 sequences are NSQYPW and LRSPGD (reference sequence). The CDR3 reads CTCSAVTGGVQDTQYF. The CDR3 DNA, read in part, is TGCACCTGCAGTGCAGTGACTGGGGGGGTCCAAGAC.

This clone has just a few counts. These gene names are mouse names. CDR3: CASRQGNYAEQFF. The DNA read from the CDR3 is TGTGCCAGCAGACAGGGCAACTATGCT. The V gene is TRBV14, the J gene TRBJ2-1, with a possible D match to TRBD1 (6 bases). The sequence runs out 4 residues before the end of the CDR3; the remainder is reconstructed from the germline J gene. The germline CDR1 and CDR2 sequences are SGHDT and FRDEAV. V was shortened by 5 bases and J by 1 base, with 7 bases between the two germline ends. This CDR3 is 13 amino acids long.

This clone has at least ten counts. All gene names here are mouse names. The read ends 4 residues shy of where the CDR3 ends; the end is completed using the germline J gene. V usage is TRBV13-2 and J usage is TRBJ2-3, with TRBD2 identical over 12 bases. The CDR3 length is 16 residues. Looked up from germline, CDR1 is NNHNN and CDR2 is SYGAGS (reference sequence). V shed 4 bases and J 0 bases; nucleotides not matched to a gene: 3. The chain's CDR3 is CASGRLGGPSAETLYF. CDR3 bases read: TGTGCCAGCGGTCGACTGGGGGGGCCTAGTGCAGAA.

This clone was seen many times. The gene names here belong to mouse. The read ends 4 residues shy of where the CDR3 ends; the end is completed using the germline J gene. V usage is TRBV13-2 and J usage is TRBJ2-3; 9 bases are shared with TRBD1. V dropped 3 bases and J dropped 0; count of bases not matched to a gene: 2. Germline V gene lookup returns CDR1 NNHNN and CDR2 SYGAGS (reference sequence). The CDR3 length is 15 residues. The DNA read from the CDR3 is TGTGCCAGCGGTGCGACAGGGGGTAGTGCAGAA. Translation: CASGATGGSAE. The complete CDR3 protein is CASGATGGSAETLYF.

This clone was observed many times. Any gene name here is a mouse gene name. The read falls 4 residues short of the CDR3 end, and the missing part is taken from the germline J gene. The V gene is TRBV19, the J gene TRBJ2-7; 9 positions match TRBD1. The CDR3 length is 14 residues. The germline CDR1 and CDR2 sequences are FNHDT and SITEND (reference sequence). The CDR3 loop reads CASSSPGQGYEQYF. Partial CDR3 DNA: TGTGCCAGCAGCTCCCCGGGACAGGGATAT.

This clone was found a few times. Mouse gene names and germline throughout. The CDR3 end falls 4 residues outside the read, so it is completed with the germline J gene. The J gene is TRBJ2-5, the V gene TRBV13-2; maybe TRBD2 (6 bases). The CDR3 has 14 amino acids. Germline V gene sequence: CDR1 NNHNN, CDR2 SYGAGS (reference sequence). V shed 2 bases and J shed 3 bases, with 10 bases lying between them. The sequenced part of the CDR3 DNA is TGTGCCAGCGGTGAAGGTCTGGGGCAAGAC. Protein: CASGEGLGQD. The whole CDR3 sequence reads CASGEGLGQDTQYF.

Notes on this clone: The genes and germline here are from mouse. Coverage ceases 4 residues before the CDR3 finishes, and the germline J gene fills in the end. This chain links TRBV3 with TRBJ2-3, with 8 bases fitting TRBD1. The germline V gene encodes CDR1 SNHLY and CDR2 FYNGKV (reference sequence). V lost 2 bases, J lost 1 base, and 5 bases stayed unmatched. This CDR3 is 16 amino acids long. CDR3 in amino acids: CASSLYGQGGAETLYF. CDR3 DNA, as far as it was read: TGTGCCAGCAGCTTATACGGACAGGGAGGTGCAGAA.